This T cell receptor (beta chain) was identified during a study of cytomegalovirus exposure and HLA in healthy donors. Looked up from germline, CDR1 is MDHEN and CDR2 is SYDVKM. V lost 3 bases and J lost 6; bases outside the gene matches: 14. The CDR3 has 16 residues. Study results and limitations: The study recorded over 150 TCR beta chains that were cytomegalovirus-associated.

With 60 Vbeta and 13 Jbeta primers, the PCR was carried out. Repertoires were generated with immunoSEQ multiplex PCR, while TCRdb's copy carries only in-frame clones and drops some. Counted here are about 160,000 clones, about 80% occurring once; the ten biggest clones make up about 1.3%. Concerning this clone: Its antigen is still unknown.

The chain combines TRBV28 with TRBJ2-7; 7 bases are a match to TRBD1. The specimen was PBMCs. The sequence derives from a man aged 30 to 45 in good health and CMV-seronegative. CDR3 DNA sequence: TGTGCCAGCAGTTTCTCCGGACAGGCATTACAGGGCGAGCAGTACTTC. Its protein product is CASSFSGQALQGEQYF.